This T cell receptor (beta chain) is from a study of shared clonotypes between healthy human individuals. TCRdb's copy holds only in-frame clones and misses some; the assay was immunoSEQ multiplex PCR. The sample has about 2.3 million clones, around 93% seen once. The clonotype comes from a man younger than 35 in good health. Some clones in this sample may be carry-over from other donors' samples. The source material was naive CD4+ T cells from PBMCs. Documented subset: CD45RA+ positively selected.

CDR3 bases: TGTGCCAGCAGTGGGGACACGAACACCGGGGAGCTGTTTTTT. Its protein is CASSGDTNTGELFF. J is TRBJ2-2 and V is TRBV2; possibly TRBD1 for D (6 bases). Germline CDR1 is SNHLY and CDR2 is FYNNEI. Trimming shortened V by 4 bases and J by 0 bases, and 6 bases separated the two germline ends. The CDR3 covers 14 residues.